The 29 T cell receptor beta chains given below trace back to one sample, sequenced in a study of blood T cell repertoires in COVID-19. The method was immunoSEQ multiplex PCR; TCRdb's version includes in-frame clones alone and lacks a portion of them. This table holds more than 110,000 clones, roughly 89% found once. The specimen sequenced was PBMCs or T cells enriched from blood (not recorded which). The receptors were sampled from a man between 45 and 60 years old who had recovered from COVID-19.

On this clone itself: An end of the junction does not agree with germline; a read error may underlie this. The chain is built from TRBV19 and TRBJ2-2, with 11 bases matching TRBD2. The CDR3 covers 18 residues. CDR1 and CDR2 from the germline V gene are LNHDA and SQIVND (reference sequence). CDR3 DNA: TGTGCCAGTAGTGCCCCGGGCCTAGCGGGAGGAAACACCGGGAAGCTGTTTTTT. Its translation is CASSAPGLAGGNTGKLFF.

The chain joins TRBV5-1 to TRBJ2-3, with D hard to call. The germline CDR1 and CDR2 sequences are SGHRS and YFSETQ. The CDR3 sequence is 15 residues long. V lost 0 bases, J lost 4 bases, and 12 bases lay in between. The CDR3 DNA reads TGCGCCAGCAGCTTGGATAGCCGAGAGGCAGATACGCAGTATTTT. It yields the protein CASSLDSREADTQYF.

The rearrangement links TRBV30 to TRBJ2-3, with D possibly TRBD1 on 5 matching bases. The germline V and J ends were trimmed by 0 bases and 0 bases, with 7 bases remaining between them. Per the germline V gene, CDR1 is GTSNPN and CDR2 is SVGIG (reference sequence). This CDR3 has 14 residues. CDR3 in DNA: TGTGCCTGGAGTGTAGGGGCCAGCACAGATACGCAGTATTTT. Its translation: CAWSVGASTDTQYF.

This rearrangement joins TRBV7-9 to TRBJ2-3; D is possibly TRBD1 (5 bases). V was pared by 1 base and J by 6 bases, with 11 bases between. CDR1 is SEHNR, CDR2 FQNEAQ, per germline (reference sequence). CDR3 size: 14 residues. This CDR3 is CASSLEKGSDTQYF. In DNA form, the CDR3 reads TGTGCCAGCAGCTTAGAAAAGGGGTCGGATACGCAGTATTTT.

The chain carries TRBV5-6 and TRBJ1-6; 7 bases fit TRBD1. J gave up 8 bases and V 0 bases, and 5 bases lay outside the gene matches. Germline values: CDR1 SGHDT, CDR2 YYEEEE. This CDR3 is 15 amino acids long. Here the CDR3 DNA reads TGTGCCAGCAGCTTGGGGGCAGGGGGGTATTCACCCCTCCACTTT. Protein product: CASSLGAGGYSPLHF. The variable domain in full, with the rest retrieved from reference TRBV5-6 and TRBJ1-6, is DAGVTQSPTHLIKTRGQQVTLRCSPKSGHDTVSWYQQALGQGPQFIFQYYEEEERQRGNFPDRFSGHQFPNYSSELNVNALLLGDSALYLCASSLGAGGYSPLHFGNGTRLTVT.

The chain combines TRBV2 with TRBJ2-4; 8 bases map to TRBD1. The germline gives CDR1 SNHLY, CDR2 FYNNEI. V was pared by 3 bases and J by 5 bases, with 3 bases of the junction left unmatched. This CDR3 contains 14 residues. The CDR3 loop is CASSDGTGQNIQYF. CDR3 nucleotides: TGTGCCAGCAGTGACGGGACAGGCCAAAACATTCAGTACTTC. The full variable domain, completed using reference TRBV2 and TRBJ2-4, is EPEVTQTPSHQVTQMGQEVILRCVPISNHLYFYWYRQILGQKVEFLVSFYNNEISEKSEIFDDQFSVERPDGSNFTLKIRSTKLEDSAMYFCASSDGTGQNIQYFGAGTRLSVL.

About this clone: The same CDR3 arises from other DNA sequences in this sample as well. The rearrangement links TRBV18 to TRBJ1-4; D unresolved. Germline V CDR1 and CDR2: KGHSH, LQKENI. This CDR3 comprises 14 residues. V dropped 1 base and J dropped 1 base, with 4 bases sitting between them. CDR3 nucleotides: TGTGCCAGCTCACCACTTCAAACTAATGAAAAACTGTTTTTT. Its translation is CASSPLQTNEKLFF.

The chain couples TRBV4-3 to TRBJ1-6, with 11 bases fitting TRBD1. After removal of 2 bases from V and 3 bases from J, the junction contained 6 bases not matched to a gene. Germline assignment: CDR1 LGHNA and CDR2 YSLEER. There are 18 residues in the CDR3. The CDR3: CASSQRTGGLFYNSPLHF. In DNA, the CDR3 is TGCGCCAGCAGCCAAAGGACAGGGGGCCTCTTCTATAATTCACCCCTCCACTTT.

V and J are TRBV12-3 or TRBV12-4 and TRBJ2-7, with no clear D. CDR3 length equals 13 residues. V lost 4 bases and J 2 bases, leaving 9 bases between the germline ends. In DNA form, the CDR3 reads TGTGCCAGCAGTTATGACAAAACCTACGAGCAGTACTTC. It translates to CASSYDKTYEQYF.

The chain employs TRBV6-5 and TRBJ1-3; D remains unclear. This CDR3 region has 13 residues. Germline V gene sequence: CDR1 MNHEY, CDR2 SVGAGI. Trimming stripped 6 bases from V and 3 bases from J, with 9 bases between. For the CDR3, the DNA is TGTGCCAGCAGGGGCGGGAATGGAAACACCATATATTTT. Translating gives CASRGGNGNTIYF.

V gene TRBV24-1 combines with J gene TRBJ2-7; 9 positions agree with TRBD1. The CDR3 sequence is 17 residues long. The germline CDR1 and CDR2 sequences are KGHDR and SFDVKD. J was trimmed by 5 bases and V by 2 bases; bases with no gene match: 12. The CDR3 region is CATSDSSGTGLSHEQYF. The DNA of the CDR3 is TGTGCCACCAGTGATTCGTCCGGGACAGGGTTGAGCCACGAGCAGTACTTC.

This clone was found a few times. This chain connects TRBV24-1 to TRBJ1-1, with D possibly TRBD1 on 5 matching bases. The CDR3 has 15 amino acids. Germline assignment: CDR1 KGHDR and CDR2 SFDVKD. V was pared by 2 bases and J by 2 bases, with 11 bases between. The chain's CDR3 is CATSDSRVPNTEAFF. For the CDR3, the DNA is TGTGCCACCAGTGATTCCAGGGTACCCAACACTGAAGCTTTCTTT.

V is TRBV11-3 and J is TRBJ2-5; D perhaps matches TRBD1 (6 bases). Trimming removed 2 bases at V and 2 bases at J, with 12 bases between. Germline V lookup: CDR1 SGHNT, CDR2 YENEEA. CDR3 size: 15 residues. The CDR3 reads CASSLNGQGQETQYF. DNA of the CDR3: TGTGCCAGCAGCTTAAACGGGCAGGGGCAAGAGACCCAGTACTTC.

The V gene is TRBV6-5, the J gene TRBJ1-1; 7 bases map to TRBD1. Germline V lookup: CDR1 MNHEY, CDR2 SVGAGI. The CDR3 runs to 14 residues. The V gene end was trimmed by 2 bases and the J gene end by 6 bases; junction bases not matched to a gene: 6. CDR3 bases: TGTGCCAGCAGTTACACCGGACAGGCGGCTGAAGCTTTCTTT. This sequence encodes CASSYTGQAAEAFF.

The rearrangement links TRBV28 to TRBJ2-7, with 10 positions matching TRBD1. The CDR3 runs to 16 residues. J lost 0 bases, V lost 1 base, and 3 bases had no gene match. CDR1 is MDHEN, CDR2 SYDVKM, per germline. The CDR3 nucleotides read TGTGCCAGCAGTTTATCGGGACAGGGGTTCTCCTACGAGCAGTACTTC. It codes for CASSLSGQGFSYEQYF. Using reference TRBV28 and TRBJ2-7 for the parts outside the CDR3, the full variable domain is DVKVTQSSRYLVKRTGEKVFLECVQDMDHENMFWYRQDPGLGLRLIYFSYDVKMKEKGDIPEGYSVSREKKERFSLILESASTNQTSMYLCASSLSGQGFSYEQYFGPGTRLTVT.

V and J are TRBV5-1 and TRBJ2-1; 15 nucleotides agree with TRBD2. V shed 4 bases, J shed 6 bases, and the junction held 8 bases outside the gene matches. Germline V gene lookup returns CDR1 SGHRS and CDR2 YFSETQ. The CDR3 is made up of 17 amino acids. The CDR3 DNA is TGCGCCAGCAGCAGGGGACTAGCGGGAGGCACGATCAATGAGCAGTTCTTC. It translates to CASSRGLAGGTINEQFF.

The chain is built from TRBV6-6 and TRBJ1-1; the D is unclear. CDR1 is MNHNY, CDR2 SVGAGI, per germline (reference sequence). Trimming stripped 6 bases from V and 1 base from J, with 12 bases between. This CDR3 has 14 residues. CDR3 DNA sequence: TGTGCCAGCAGGGGTGGAGGGCCGAACACTGAAGCTTTCTTT. It codes for CASRGGGPNTEAFF.

This clone was detected once. This chain links TRBV7-9 with TRBJ1-4; D gene ambiguous. The CDR3 totals 16 residues. The germline gives CDR1 SEHNR, CDR2 FQNEAQ (reference sequence). Trimming stripped 5 bases from V and 0 bases from J, with 13 bases between. This CDR3 reads CASSPDRLATNEKLFF. Here the CDR3 DNA reads TGTGCCAGCAGCCCAGATAGACTTGCAACTAATGAAAAACTGTTTTTT. Filled out from reference TRBV7-9 and TRBJ1-4, the complete variable domain reads DTGVSQNPRHKITKRGQNVTFRCDPISEHNRLYWYRQTLGQGPEFLTYFQNEAQLEKSRLLSDRFSAERPKGSFSTLEIQRTEQGDSAMYLCASSPDRLATNEKLFFGSGTQLSVL.

The chain recombines TRBV28 with TRBJ2-1; 10 nucleotides line up with TRBD2. Germline loops: CDR1 MDHEN, CDR2 SYDVKM. The CDR3 covers 16 residues. J gave up 5 bases and V 3 bases, and 7 bases lay outside the gene matches. In DNA form, the CDR3 reads TGTGCCAGCAGTTTGATGAGCGGGGGGGCCCACAATGAGCAGTTCTTC. This sequence encodes CASSLMSGGAHNEQFF. Combining the CDR3 with reference TRBV28 and TRBJ2-1 gives the whole variable domain DVKVTQSSRYLVKRTGEKVFLECVQDMDHENMFWYRQDPGLGLRLIYFSYDVKMKEKGDIPEGYSVSREKKERFSLILESASTNQTSMYLCASSLMSGGAHNEQFFGPGTRLTVL.

The J gene is TRBJ1-5, the V gene TRBV27; tentatively, D is TRBD1 (5 bases). CDR1 is MNHEY and CDR2 is SMNVEV in the germline V gene (reference sequence). V lost 2 bases and J 6 bases, leaving 11 bases between the germline ends. This CDR3 is built from 14 residues. CDR3 amino acids: CASSLQGGSQPQHF. The DNA for the CDR3 is TGTGCCAGCAGTTTACAGGGTGGGTCTCAGCCCCAGCATTTT.

For this clone: An end of the junction does not agree with germline; a read error may underlie this. Distinct nucleotide sequences in the sample also encode this CDR3. The chain joins TRBV3-1 (or the pseudogene TRBV3-2) to TRBJ1-5; 10 bases match TRBD1. In germline, CDR1 is LGHDT, CDR2 YNNKEL (reference sequence). The CDR3 contains 14 residues. The CDR3 here is CASSLGQGYQPQHF. The CDR3 DNA follows: TGTGCCAGCAGCTTGGGACAGGGGTATCAGCCCCAACATTTT.

This chain uses TRBV11-2 with TRBJ1-1; TRBD1 matches at 7 bases. There are 14 residues in the CDR3. Losses at the gene ends were 5 bases for V and 2 bases for J; bases not matched to a gene: 5. The germline V gene has CDR1 SGHAT and CDR2 FQNNGV. In DNA form, the CDR3 reads TGTGCCAGCAGCAGCGCAGGGGGAAACACTGAAGCTTTCTTT. This codes for CASSSAGGNTEAFF.

The CDR3 is CASSLLGQDNEQFF. In DNA, the CDR3 is TGTGCCAGCAGCTTATTGGGACAGGATAATGAGCAGTTCTTC. The rearrangement uses TRBV7-3 and TRBJ2-1, with 8 bases lining up with TRBD1. The CDR3 loop spans 14 amino acids. The ends lost 2 bases at V and 7 bases at J; junction bases unmatched: 4. CDR1 SGHTA and CDR2 FQGTGA come from the germline V gene.

The chain is built from TRBV28 and TRBJ1-2; a weak D match, TRBD1 (5 bases). This CDR3 contains 12 residues. Deletions cut 7 bases from V and 8 bases from J, with 14 bases between. The germline V gene has CDR1 MDHEN and CDR2 SYDVKM. As DNA, the CDR3 is TGTGCCAGCACCCCCGGGGGATGGGGCTACACCTTC. It translates to CASTPGGWGYTF.

The chain couples TRBV25-1 to TRBJ2-1; D is possibly TRBD1 (5 bases). The length of the CDR3 is 14 residues. Germline V gene sequence: CDR1 MGHDK, CDR2 SYGVNS. The germline V and J ends were trimmed by 2 bases and 9 bases, with 14 bases remaining between them. The CDR3 DNA sequence: TGTGCCAGCAGTGAACCCCGAACAAGGGGTGAGCAGTTCTTC. Its protein product is CASSEPRTRGEQFF.

This chain uses TRBV2 with TRBJ2-7; D remains unclear. Per the germline V gene, CDR1 is SNHLY and CDR2 is FYNNEI. The length of the CDR3 is 12 residues. V lost 6 bases and J 6 bases, leaving 12 bases between the germline ends. This CDR3 reads CASSERHVEQYV. Here the CDR3 DNA reads TGTGCCAGCAGCGAAAGACATGTCGAGCAGTACGTC.

The V gene is TRBV4-1, the J gene TRBJ2-3, with D perhaps TRBD2 (6 bases). CDR3 length: 15 residues. V lost 3 bases and J 4 bases, leaving 14 bases between the germline ends. Germline V gene lookup returns CDR1 MGHRA and CDR2 YSYEKL. CDR3 protein: CASSQPPGLSDTQYF. Here the CDR3 DNA reads TGCGCCAGCAGCCAGCCTCCGGGACTTTCAGATACGCAGTATTTT.

V and J are TRBV18 and TRBJ1-1; possibly TRBD1 for D (5 bases). CDR3 size: 13 residues. The germline V gene encodes CDR1 KGHSH and CDR2 LQKENI. V was pared by 3 bases and J by 4 bases, with 9 bases between. The CDR3 DNA reads as TGTGCCAGCTCACCGGGCAGGGCCACTGAAGCTTTCTTT. This codes for CASSPGRATEAFF.

This clone has just a few counts. J is TRBJ2-5 and V is TRBV5-1; a possible D gene is TRBD1 (5 bases). V lost 4 bases and J lost 0, with 7 bases in between. This CDR3 is 13 amino acids long. CDR1 and CDR2 (germline): SGHRS, YFSETQ. This CDR3 is CASSQGNQETQYF. In nucleotides, the CDR3 is TGCGCCAGCAGCCAGGGTAACCAAGAGACCCAGTACTTC. Complete variable domain (other parts from reference TRBV5-1 and TRBJ2-5): KAGVTQTPRYLIKTRGQQVTLSCSPISGHRSVSWYQQTPGQGLQFLFEYFSETQRNKGNFPGRFSGRQFSNSRSEMNVSTLELGDSALYLCASSQGNQETQYFGPGTRLLVL.